This T cell receptor (beta chain) is drawn from a study of response to subunit inactivated influenza vaccine. A few counts support this clonotype. Its antigen is undetermined. TCRdb re-derived calls from the RT-PCR reads in MiXCR, one entry per CDR3 protein. In the table there are hundreds of thousands of distinct CDR3 sequences, about 15% of which are singletons. Study-wide findings and caveats: There was a suggestion from the authors that each seasonal influenza vaccination recruits few new T cells.

The sequenced sample was PBMCs from blood, obtained 14 to 15 days before vaccination. The receptor comes from a man between 45 and 60 years old who received an inactivated influenza vaccine.

The CDR3 DNA is TGTGCCAGCAGCCCCGGGGGGGCCCTCGGGGGCAATCAGCCCCAGCATTTT. Translation: CASSPGGALGGNQPQHF. This chain connects TRBV27 to TRBJ1-5; D possibly corresponds to TRBD1 (6 bases). Germline V gene lookup returns CDR1 MNHEY and CDR2 SMNVEV (reference sequence). The CDR3 totals 17 residues. With 6 bases removed from V and 2 bases from J, the gap between germline ends came to 20 bases.